Listed below are T cell receptor beta chains from one sample, sequenced in a study of T cell repertoires in aging, cancer and after chemotherapy. TCRdb independently ran MiXCR on the multiplex PCR reads; one entry per CDR3 protein. This sample has some 1,000 distinct CDR3 sequences, with 22% found just once. The material sequenced was blood. Every receptor here comes from a human donor with a solid tumor. Both conserved end residues are part of each CDR3. D genes are given only for firm matches. Rows may omit the clone size; those that give it use once, few, many or a size class.

d_call	clone_size	j_call	v_call	cdr3_nt	cdr3_aa
TRBD1	NA	TRBJ1-6	TRBV12-5	TGTGCTAGTGGTACCGGGACAGGGGATTCACCCCTCCACTTT	CASGTGTGDSPLHF
NA	medium-sized	TRBJ1-3	TRBV13	TGTGCCAGCAGCTTTAGTAGAAACACCATATATTTT	CASSFSRNTIYF
NA	NA	TRBJ2-5	TRBV5-6	TGTGCCAGCAGCCCCTCGCGGGGCCGCCAAGAGACCCAGTACTTC	CASSPSRGRQETQYF
NA	medium-sized	TRBJ2-3	TRBV6-1	TGTGCCAGCAGTGGCGGGACATCGGGCACAGATACGCAGTATTTT	CASSGGTSGTDTQYF
TRBD1	large	TRBJ2-7	TRBV7-2	TGTGCCAGCAGCATGGACAGGCCGTTATTACCCTACGAGCAGTACTTC	CASSMDRPLLPYEQYF
TRBD2	medium-sized	TRBJ2-7	TRBV12-3/TRBV12-4	TGTGCCAGCAGTTTTGGGATAGCGGGCTACGAGCAGTACTTC	CASSFGIAGYEQYF
NA	medium-sized	TRBJ2-7	TRBV7-2	TGTGCCAGCAGCTATGGACAAGCTAACTCCTACGAGCAGTACTTC	CASSYGQANSYEQYF
NA	large	TRBJ1-1	TRBV11-1	TGTGCCAGCAGCTTAGAGTCGCGGAGGCGAGCTTTCTTT	CASSLESRRRAFF
NA	NA	TRBJ2-3	TRBV18	TGTGCCAGCTCACCTTCAGCAGATACGCAGTATTTT	CASSPSADTQYF
NA	medium-sized	TRBJ1-1	TRBV7-2	TGTGCCAGCAGCCCCGGACGGACCACTGAAGCTTTCTTT	CASSPGRTTEAFF
NA	few	TRBJ1-2	TRBV25-1	TGTGCCAGCAGTGAATGGGGGTCGGGGGTGAAGGGCTACACCTTC	CASSEWGSGVKGYTF
NA	few	TRBJ1-3	TRBV15	TGTGCCACCAGCAGTTTCCGGAGCTCTGGAAACACCATATATTTT	CATSSFRSSGNTIYF
TRBD2	NA	TRBJ2-2	TRBV11-2	TGTGCCAGCAGCTTTCGACTAGCGGGAGGCCGGAGGACCGGGGAGCTGTTTTTT	CASSFRLAGGRRTGELFF